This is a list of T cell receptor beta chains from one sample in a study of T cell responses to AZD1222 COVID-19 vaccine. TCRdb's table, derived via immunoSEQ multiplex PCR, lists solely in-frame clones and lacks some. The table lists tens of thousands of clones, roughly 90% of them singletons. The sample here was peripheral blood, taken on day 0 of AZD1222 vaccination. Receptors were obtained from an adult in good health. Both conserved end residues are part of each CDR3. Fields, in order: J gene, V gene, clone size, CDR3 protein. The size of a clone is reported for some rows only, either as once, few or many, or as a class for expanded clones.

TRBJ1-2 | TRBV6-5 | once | CASSYSMKGGDYGYTF
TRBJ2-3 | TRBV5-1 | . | CASSEIKSTDTQYF
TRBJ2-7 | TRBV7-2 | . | CASSLSSYEQYF
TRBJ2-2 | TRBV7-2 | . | CASSPDYTGELFF
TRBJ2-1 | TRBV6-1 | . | CASSEEIGTYNEQFF
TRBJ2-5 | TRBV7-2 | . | CASSLGGTSGAQETQYF
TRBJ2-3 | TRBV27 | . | CASGLTGGVGTDTQYF
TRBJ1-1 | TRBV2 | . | CASRPEGTSGTEAFF
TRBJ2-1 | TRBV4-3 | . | CASSQQAGGGGEQFF
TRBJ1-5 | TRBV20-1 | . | CSASRTGGDNQPQHF
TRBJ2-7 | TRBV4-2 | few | CASSQGVPGDSYEQYF
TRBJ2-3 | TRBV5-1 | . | CASSLTASTDTQYF
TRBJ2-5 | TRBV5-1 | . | CASSLLSGGGQAQYF
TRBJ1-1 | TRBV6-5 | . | CASSPGQGFGEAFF
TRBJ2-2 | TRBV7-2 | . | CASSLWASSYTGELFF
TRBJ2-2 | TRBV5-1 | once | CASSWTGTQNTGELFF
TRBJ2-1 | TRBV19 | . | CASSIWKGGSLNEQFF
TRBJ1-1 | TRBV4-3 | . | CASSQDRAGGLEAFF
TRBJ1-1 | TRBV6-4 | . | CASRFQGEAFF
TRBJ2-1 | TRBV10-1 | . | CASSPGLAGGPPIDEQFF
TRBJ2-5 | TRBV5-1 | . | CASSHVGAPGETQYF
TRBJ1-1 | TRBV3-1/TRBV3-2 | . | CASSPGRRGNTEAFF
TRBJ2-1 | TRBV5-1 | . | CASSLVPGNEQFF
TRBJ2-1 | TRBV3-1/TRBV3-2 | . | CASSQVTSFYNEQFF
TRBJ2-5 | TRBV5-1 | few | CASSLGASGSGETQYF
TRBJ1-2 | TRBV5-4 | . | CASSEGQGGYTF
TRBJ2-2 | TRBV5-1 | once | CASSSGTGFTGELFF
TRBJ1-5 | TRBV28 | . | CATRQGGLGNQPQHF
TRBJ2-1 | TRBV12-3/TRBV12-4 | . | CASSFRREGEQFF
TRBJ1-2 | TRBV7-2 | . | CASSLSAGYYGYTF
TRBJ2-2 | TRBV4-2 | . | CASSQESQNTGELFF
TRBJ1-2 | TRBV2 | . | CASSDRAFNYGYTF
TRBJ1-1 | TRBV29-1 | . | CSVVGGPRGPTEAFF
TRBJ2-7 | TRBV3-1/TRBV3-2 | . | CASSHPIAGTRLYEQYF
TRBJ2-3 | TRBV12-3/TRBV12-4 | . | CASSGADTQYF
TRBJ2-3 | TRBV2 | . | CASRLSSGTADTQYF
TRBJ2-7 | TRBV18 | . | CASSPGLAGALYEQYF
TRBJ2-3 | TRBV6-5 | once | CASTLDRGDTQYF